Following are 4 T cell receptor beta chains from one sample sequenced in a study of cytomegalovirus exposure and HLA in healthy donors. With 60 Vbeta and 13 Jbeta primers, the PCR was carried out. Produced via immunoSEQ multiplex PCR; TCRdb's table is partial and in-frame only. This table holds roughly 160,000 clones, around 80% found once. Sequenced input: PBMCs. The receptors stem from a man in his forties in good health and CMV-seronegative.

CDR3 sequence (DNA): TGTGCCGCCCGGGACAGGGGGGCAGATACGCAGTATTTT. Translation: CAARDRGADTQYF. The chain employs TRBV5-4 and TRBJ2-3, with 11 bases that match TRBD1. The CDR3 totals 13 residues. V was pared by 10 bases and J by 4 bases, with 5 bases of the junction left unmatched. Germline CDR1 is SGHNT and CDR2 is YYREEE (reference sequence).

The CDR3 bases are TGCGCCAGCAGCTTGGTGGGACAGCACTCCAACACTGAAGCTTTCTTT. Translated, it gives CASSLVGQHSNTEAFF. This rearrangement joins TRBV5-1 to TRBJ1-1, with TRBD1 matching over 7 bases. Germline V gene data show CDR1 as SGHRS and CDR2 as YFSETQ. The junction had 7 bases not matched to a gene; V was cut back by 0 bases and J by 2 bases. The CDR3 extends over 16 amino acids.

This clone appeared a single time. The chain couples TRBV4-1 to TRBJ1-5; 8 bases are a match to TRBD1. CDR3 size: 17 residues. The V gene end was trimmed by 1 base and the J gene end by 2 bases; junction bases not matched to a gene: 7. The germline CDR1 and CDR2 sequences are MGHRA and YSYEKL. The CDR3 reads CASSQARTGQGNQPQHF. In DNA, the CDR3 is TGCGCCAGCAGCCAAGCTCGAACGGGACAGGGCAATCAGCCCCAGCATTTT.

This chain joins TRBV7-3 and TRBJ2-2, with 11 nucleotides matching TRBD2. Germline lookup yields CDR1 SGHTA and CDR2 FQGTGA. The CDR3 is 13 residues long. V lost 9 bases and J lost 4; bases outside the gene matches: 1. CDR3 residues: CASGLAGTGELFF. The CDR3 DNA reads as TGTGCCAGTGGACTAGCGGGCACCGGGGAGCTGTTTTTT.